This T cell receptor beta chain is drawn from a study of blood T cell repertoires in COVID-19. At the level of the study: Samples taken during acute and convalescent COVID-19 were collected in the United States, Italy and Spain. T cells, B-cell-depleted T cells, or PBMCs provided the cDNA or gDNA that served as material.

Authors' methods: Reference gene primer amplification gave nucleated cell count estimates. The repertoire was sequenced with immunoSEQ multiplex PCR; TCRdb's copy has only in-frame clones and lacks some. V, J and clone size are those of that table, while D and trimming were read from the DNA. This table holds 110,000 to 150,000 clones, about 90% found once. The CDR3 spans 15 residues. Germline-derived CDR1 and CDR2 are SGHTS and YDEGEE. V was pared by 4 bases and J by 3 bases, with 8 bases of the junction left unmatched. V usage is TRBV5-8 and J usage is TRBJ2-7; the match to TRBD1 covers 9 bases. This receptor was identified in an older woman with acute or convalescent COVID-19. The source material was peripheral blood. The DNA for the CDR3 is TGTGCCAGCAGCCTCCGGGACAGGGTGATCTACGAGCAGTACTTC. It encodes CASSLRDRVIYEQYF.